The 12 T cell receptor beta chains listed next were all sequenced from one sample in a study of T-cell reconstitution after alpha-beta-depleted transplantation in children. For TCRbeta, the library was prepared with unique molecular identifiers. Using its own MiXCR run on the PCR reads, TCRdb lists one record per CDR3 protein. The sample has about 200,000 distinct CDR3 sequences; 5.5% to 7% are singletons. Specimen: PBMCs, collected before TCRalphabeta/CD19-depleted stem cell transplant. The receptors were gathered from a boy between 2 and 10 years old with acute lymphoblastic leukemia, due to receive a stem cell transplant.

This clonotype was counted ten times or more. The CDR3 region has the DNA TGCAGTGCTAGTGAAGGGTACTTCCACGAGCAGTACTTC. Its translation: CSASEGYFHEQYF. V gene TRBV20-1 combines with J gene TRBJ2-7, with unresolved D. Germline loops: CDR1 DFQATT, CDR2 SNEGSKA (reference sequence). The CDR3 loop spans 13 amino acids. V lost 3 bases, J lost 5 bases, and 14 bases lay in between.

There are a few counts of this clonotype. This sequence joins TRBV7-9 and TRBJ2-7; D gene ambiguous. Trimming pared 2 bases from V and 2 bases from J, leaving 10 bases between. Per germline, CDR1 SEHNR and CDR2 FQNEAQ (reference sequence). The CDR3 loop spans 14 amino acids. Here the CDR3 DNA reads TGTGCCAGCAGCTTACCGCAGGCTCCCTACGAGCAGTACTTC. It yields the protein CASSLPQAPYEQYF. Supplemented by reference TRBV7-9 and TRBJ2-7, the full variable domain reads DTGVSQNPRHKITKRGQNVTFRCDPISEHNRLYWYRQTLGQGPEFLTYFQNEAQLEKSRLLSDRFSAERPKGSFSTLEIQRTEQGDSAMYLCASSLPQAPYEQYFGPGTRLTVT.

This clonotype has more than one count but fewer than ten. The chain combines TRBV29-1 with TRBJ1-1; the match to TRBD1 covers 7 bases. The J segment lost 1 base and the V segment lost 7 bases, leaving 15 bases of the junction unmatched. The germline gives CDR1 SQVTM, CDR2 ANQGSEA. This CDR3 is built from 16 residues. CDR3 amino acids: CSALGGGDRPNTEAFF. In DNA, the CDR3 is TGCAGCGCCTTGGGAGGAGGGGACAGACCGAACACTGAAGCTTTCTTT.

This clonotype has more than one count but fewer than ten. This clone may be a read error of a much larger clone one base away. The V gene is TRBV5-4, the J gene TRBJ2-1, with 7 bases identical to TRBD1. Germline V CDR1 and CDR2: SGHNT, YYREEE (reference sequence). CDR3 length: 14 amino acids. The CDR3: CASSFGQTERGQLF. The CDR3, as DNA: TGTGCCAGCAGCTTCGGGCAGACCGAGAGGGGGCAGTTATTC.

This clonotype has at least ten counts. The chain carries TRBV12-3 or TRBV12-4 and TRBJ2-7; TRBD1 or TRBD2 may be the D gene (5 bases each). CDR3 size: 13 residues. Trimming removed 3 bases from V and 6 bases from J, with 12 bases in between. CDR3 bases: TGTGCCAGCAGTTTCCTCTCTGGGGGCGAGCAGTACTTC. It translates to CASSFLSGGEQYF.

This clonotype was found many times. The chain couples TRBV6-2 or TRBV6-3 to TRBJ2-7; D not resolved. The germline CDR1 and CDR2 sequences are MNHEY and SVGEGT. This CDR3 has 12 residues. V was cut by 2 bases and J by 2 bases, with 4 bases left in between. The CDR3 spells CASSYPTYEQYF. The CDR3 DNA follows: TGTGCCAGCAGTTACCCTACCTACGAGCAGTACTTC.

This clonotype was counted at least ten times. This rearrangement joins TRBV7-2 to TRBJ2-1; D gene unclear. The CDR3 contains 16 residues. Germline assignment: CDR1 SGHTA and CDR2 FQGNSA. With 4 bases removed from V and 7 bases from J, the gap between germline ends came to 20 bases. The CDR3 nucleotides are TGTGCCAGCAGCTCCAGGATGGCTAGGGATGTAAATGAGCAGTTCTTC. Translated, it gives CASSSRMARDVNEQFF.

This clonotype was counted many times. The rearrangement links TRBV5-1 to TRBJ2-6; unclear D gene. The CDR3 extends over 16 amino acids. Trimming removed 1 base at V and 1 base at J, with 9 bases between. Looked up from germline, CDR1 is SGHRS and CDR2 is YFSETQ. DNA of the CDR3: TGCGCCAGCAGCTTGAAATCGCCATCTGGGGCCAACGTCCTGACTTTC. It yields the protein CASSLKSPSGANVLTF.

The sample holds a few counts of this clonotype. The chain links TRBV30 to TRBJ2-7; D may match TRBD1 or TRBD2 (5 bases each). The CDR3 spans 14 residues. Trimming removed 2 bases at V and 3 bases at J, with 14 bases between. Germline V CDR1 and CDR2: GTSNPN, SVGIG (reference sequence). CDR3 loop: CAWSLPGRSYEQYF. CDR3 DNA: TGTGCCTGGAGTCTTCCGGGACGGAGCTACGAGCAGTACTTC.

The table lists this clonotype with many counts. This chain uses TRBV7-3 with TRBJ2-1; 9 bases align to TRBD2. In germline, CDR1 is SGHTA, CDR2 FQGTGA. V lost 0 bases to trimming and J lost 6 bases; unmatched junction nucleotides: 6. The CDR3 has 16 amino acids. The CDR3 here is CASSLTATSGPNEQFF. The CDR3 DNA is TGTGCCAGCAGCTTAACGGCGACTAGCGGACCCAATGAGCAGTTCTTC.

This clonotype was detected a few times. In DNA, the CDR3 is TGCAGCGCCCGAGCCGGGACGGACACCTACGAGCAGTACTTC. Residues: CSARAGTDTYEQYF. This rearrangement joins TRBV29-1 to TRBJ2-7, with D perhaps being TRBD1 or TRBD2 (5 bases each). V lost 7 bases to trimming and J lost 2 bases, with 18 bases between them. The germline V gene has CDR1 SQVTM and CDR2 ANQGSEA. The CDR3 is 14 amino acids.

This clonotype has a count of ten or more. V usage is TRBV5-5 and J usage is TRBJ2-7; D is unresolved. Looked up from germline, CDR1 is SGHKS and CDR2 is YYEKEE (reference sequence). The CDR3 contains 15 residues. Trimming took off 0 bases at V and 3 bases at J, with 13 bases between the two ends. The CDR3: CASSLELEQIYEQYF. The CDR3 DNA is TGTGCCAGCAGCTTGGAGCTAGAGCAGATCTACGAGCAGTACTTC.